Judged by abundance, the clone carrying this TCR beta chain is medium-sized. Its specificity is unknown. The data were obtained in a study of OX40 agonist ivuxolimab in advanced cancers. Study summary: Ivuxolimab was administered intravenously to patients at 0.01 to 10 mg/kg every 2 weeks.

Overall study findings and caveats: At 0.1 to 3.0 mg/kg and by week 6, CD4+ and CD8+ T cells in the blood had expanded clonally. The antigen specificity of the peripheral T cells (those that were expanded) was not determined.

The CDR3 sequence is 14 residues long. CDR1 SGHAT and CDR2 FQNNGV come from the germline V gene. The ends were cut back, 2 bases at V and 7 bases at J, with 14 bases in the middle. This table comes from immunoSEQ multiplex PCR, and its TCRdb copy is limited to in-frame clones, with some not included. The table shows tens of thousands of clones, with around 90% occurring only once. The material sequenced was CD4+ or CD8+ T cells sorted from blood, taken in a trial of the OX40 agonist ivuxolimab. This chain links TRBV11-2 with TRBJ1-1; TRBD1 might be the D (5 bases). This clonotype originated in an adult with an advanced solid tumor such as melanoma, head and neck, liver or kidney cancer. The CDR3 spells CASSLTMGGNEAFF. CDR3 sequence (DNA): TGTGCCAGCAGCTTAACGATGGGGGGGAATGAAGCTTTCTTT.